The text below deals with one T cell receptor (beta chain). No antigen is known for it. Germline V lookup: CDR1 LNHDA, CDR2 SQIVND (reference sequence). The CDR3 is 14 residues long. This record comes from a study of cytomegalovirus exposure and HLA in healthy donors. Study-wide context: Across a few hundred genotyped donors, around 82% landed in the Caucasian-associated ancestry cluster. Broader study findings: Immune exposure information available was restricted to CMV serostatus. Judged likely to be a sequencing artifact was a cluster of highly shared sequence variants.

PCR primers comprised 60 Vbeta and 13 Jbeta primers. The assay was immunoSEQ multiplex PCR, and TCRdb's table has in-frame clones only and misses some. The sample records around 20,000 clones, approximately 80% being singletons. The sequencing input was PBMCs. The receptor's source is a human donor in good health. The chain employs TRBV19 and TRBJ1-5; D not certain. The CDR3 is CVSKYRPLFQPQHF. CDR3 sequence (DNA): TGTGTCTCGAAGTATAGGCCACTATTTCAGCCCCAGCATTTT.